This entry describes one T cell receptor (beta chain). Its antigen remains unknown. Documented time point: persistent/refractory GD, antithyroid drugs over 5 years with positive TRAb. With RNA extracted from PBMCs as input, the TCR library was made. CDR3-region Arm-PCR and iRepertoire HTBI primers produced the TCR beta libraries. One entry per CDR3 protein results from TCRdb running MiXCR on the multiplex PCR reads. This sample carries 650,000 to 850,000 distinct CDR3 sequences, about 32% of them seen once, and the ten largest clones take roughly 40%. Germline CDR1 reads MNHEY; CDR2 reads SVGEGT. CDR3 length: 15 residues. V lost 5 bases to trimming and J lost 6 bases; unmatched junction nucleotides: 4. The data were taken from a study of regulatory T cells in long-lasting Graves disease. As for the study in general: The definition of persistent Graves' disease was over 5 years of antithyroid drugs with positive TSH receptor antibodies.

Study results and caveats: Patients with persistent Graves' had lower TCR diversity than newly diagnosed patients. Peripheral blood, not thyroid tissue, was the sole material studied. Newly diagnosed disease favored TRBV20-1 and TRBJ2-1 over persistent disease.

This chain uses TRBV6-2 or TRBV6-3 with TRBJ1-6, with TRBD1 matching 10 bases. Source: peripheral blood mononuclear cells (PBMCs), taken when the disease was refractory, from a patient treated with antithyroid drugs. This sequence was found in a female donor with Graves disease. CDR3 sequence (DNA): TGTGCCAGCAGTGAGGGGACAGGGGTTAATTCACCCCTCCACTTT. This sequence encodes CASSEGTGVNSPLHF.